Detailed here is one TCR beta chain. As yet, its antigen is unknown. Produced via immunoSEQ multiplex PCR; TCRdb's table is partial and in-frame only. The repertoire holds fewer than 35,000 clones, with approximately 75% as singletons. The data are from a study of STAT5B mutations in CD4+ large granular lymphocyte leukemia. CDR1 and CDR2 (germline): SGHVS, FNYEAQ. Trimming took 2 bases from V and 4 from J, leaving 3 bases between them. The CDR3 runs to 11 residues. The study's findings and limits: About a quarter of private leukemic clonotypes occurred rarely in other patients' non-leukemic repertoires. TRBV06-family usage was enriched in top patient clones (8/27) versus controls (2/35).

Sequenced input: CD4+ T cells from blood buffy coats. The gene calls are TRBV7-6 and TRBJ2-7; D not certain. The sequence derives from a human donor in good health. For the CDR3, the DNA is TGTGCCAGCAGCTTATCATACGAGCAGTACTTC. The encoded protein is CASSLSYEQYF. Full variable domain (remainder filled in from reference TRBV7-6 and TRBJ2-7): GAGVSQSPRYKVTKRGQDVALRCDPISGHVSLYWYRQALGQGPEFLTYFNYEAQQDKSGLPNDRFSAERPEGSISTLTIQRTEQRDSAMYRCASSLSYEQYFGPGTRLTVT.